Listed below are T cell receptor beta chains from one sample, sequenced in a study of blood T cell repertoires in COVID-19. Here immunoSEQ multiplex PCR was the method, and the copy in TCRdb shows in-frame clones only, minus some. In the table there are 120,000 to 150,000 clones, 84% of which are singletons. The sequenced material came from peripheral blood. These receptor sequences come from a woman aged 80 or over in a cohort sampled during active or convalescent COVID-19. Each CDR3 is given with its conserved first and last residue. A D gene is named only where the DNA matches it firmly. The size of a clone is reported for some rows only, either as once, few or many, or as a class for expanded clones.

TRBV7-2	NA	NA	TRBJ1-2	TGTGCCAGCAGCCGCGTCCCAGGGGATGGAAATGGCTACACCTTC	CASSRVPGDGNGYTF
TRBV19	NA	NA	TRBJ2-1	TGTGCCACAATCACGGATGCAGGGGGGATATACAATGAGCAGTTCTTC	CATITDAGGIYNEQFF
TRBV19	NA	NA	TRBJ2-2	TGTGCCAGTAGTTCTTCGGGGACTCCCGGGGAGCTGTTTTTT	CASSSSGTPGELFF
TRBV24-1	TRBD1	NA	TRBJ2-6	TGTGCCACCAGTGCGGGGGACAGGGACCCTGGGGCCAACGTCCTGACTTTC	CATSAGDRDPGANVLTF
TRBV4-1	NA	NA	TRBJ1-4	TGCGCCAGCAGCCTACAGGCGAATGAAAAACTGTTTTTT	CASSLQANEKLFF
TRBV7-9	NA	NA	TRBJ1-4	TGTGCCAGCAGCTTAGATGGAGGGGATGAAAAACTGTTTTTT	CASSLDGGDEKLFF
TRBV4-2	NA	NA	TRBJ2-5	TGTGCCAGCAGCCAAGATCTGTTCCAAGAGACCCAGTACTTC	CASSQDLFQETQYF
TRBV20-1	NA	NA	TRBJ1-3	TGCAGTGCTAGTTCGGTTTCTGGAAACACCATATATTTT	CSASSVSGNTIYF
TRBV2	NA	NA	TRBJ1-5	TGTGCCAGCAGTGGGGGGCCCAATCAGCCCCAGCATTTT	CASSGGPNQPQHF
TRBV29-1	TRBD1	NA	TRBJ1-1	TGCAGCGGTGGGACAGGTGAAGCTTTCTTT	CSGGTGEAFF
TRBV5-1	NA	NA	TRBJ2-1	TGCGCCAGCAGCTTGAGGCGGCAGGGCAAATACAATGAGCAGTTCTTC	CASSLRRQGKYNEQFF
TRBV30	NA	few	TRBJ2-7	TGTGCCTGGAGTGCTGGCAGGGCCTACGAGCAGTACTTC	CAWSAGRAYEQYF
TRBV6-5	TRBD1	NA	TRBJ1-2	TGTGCCAGCAAAGGGACAGGGAGGGTCGGCTACACCTTC	CASKGTGRVGYTF
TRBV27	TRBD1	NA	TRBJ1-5	TGTGCCAGCAGAAACGGACAGGGTGGGAATCAGCCCCAGCATTTT	CASRNGQGGNQPQHF
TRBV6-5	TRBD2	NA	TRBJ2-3	TGTGCCAGCACCGATCGGGGGGGCGAATCAGATACGCAGTATTTT	CASTDRGGESDTQYF
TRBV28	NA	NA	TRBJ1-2	TGTGCCAGCAGTTCCAGGGTGTTCCATGGCTACACCTTC	CASSSRVFHGYTF
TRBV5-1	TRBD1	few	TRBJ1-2	TGCGCCAGCAGCTTGGCCGGGACAGAAGGCTACACCTTC	CASSLAGTEGYTF
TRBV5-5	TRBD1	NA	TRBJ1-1	TGTGCCAGCAGCAGACAGGGCGCCGCATTGAACACTGAAGCTTTCTTT	CASSRQGAALNTEAFF
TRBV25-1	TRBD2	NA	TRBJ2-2	TGTGCCAGCAGGGGACTAGCGGGGGGTGTGATCGGGGAGCTGTTTTTT	CASRGLAGGVIGELFF
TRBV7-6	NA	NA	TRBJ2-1	TGTGCCAGCAGCCCCAAAAGACCGGGACAAAGCTCCTACAATGAGCAGTTCTTC	CASSPKRPGQSSYNEQFF
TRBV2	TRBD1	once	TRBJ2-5	TGTGCCAGCAGAGACCGGACAGGGGGCCAGGAGACCCAGTACTTC	CASRDRTGGQETQYF
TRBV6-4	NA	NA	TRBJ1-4	TGTGCCAGCAGTGAGCGGAGAGGTGAAAAACTGTTTTTT	CASSERRGEKLFF
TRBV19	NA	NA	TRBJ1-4	TGTGCCAGTATGCCCGAGCAAGCTACTAATGAAAAACTGTTTTTT	CASMPEQATNEKLFF
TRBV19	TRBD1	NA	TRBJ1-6	TGTGCCACGTTAGGCAGGGGGAATTCACCCCTCCACTTT	CATLGRGNSPLHF
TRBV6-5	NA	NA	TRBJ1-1	TGTGCCAGCAGTTACGGACAAGCGAACACTGAAGCTTTCTTT	CASSYGQANTEAFF
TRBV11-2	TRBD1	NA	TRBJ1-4	TGTGCCAGCAGCTCCCTGGGACAGGGGGCGGGGGATGAAAAACTGTTTTTT	CASSSLGQGAGDEKLFF
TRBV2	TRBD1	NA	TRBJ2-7	TGTGCCAGCAGGAGAGGGACAGCCTACGAGCAGTACTTC	CASRRGTAYEQYF
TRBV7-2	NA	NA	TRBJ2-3	TGTGCCAGCAGCTTAGTGTCGGGGGATACGCAGTATTTT	CASSLVSGDTQYF
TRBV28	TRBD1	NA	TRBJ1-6	TGTGCCAGCAGTTCCCAGGGGGCTCGGGATAATTCACCCCTCCACTTT	CASSSQGARDNSPLHF
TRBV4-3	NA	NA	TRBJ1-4	TGCGCCAGCAGCCACGTGGACAGAGTCATAGAAAAACTGTTTTTT	CASSHVDRVIEKLFF
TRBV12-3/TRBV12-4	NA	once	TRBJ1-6	TGTGCCAGCAGCCCCTTCTTTAATTCACCCCTCCACTTT	CASSPFFNSPLHF
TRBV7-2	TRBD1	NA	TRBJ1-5	TGTGCCAGCAGCTCCGTAACTCAGGGGGCATCTCAGCCCCAGCATTTT	CASSSVTQGASQPQHF
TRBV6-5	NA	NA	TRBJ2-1	TGTGCCAGCAGTTACTCGGGGGGAGTCTACAATGAGCAGTTCTTC	CASSYSGGVYNEQFF
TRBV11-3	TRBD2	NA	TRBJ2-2	TGTGCCAGCAGCTGGGGACTAGCGGCGAACACCGGGGAGCTGTTTTTT	CASSWGLAANTGELFF
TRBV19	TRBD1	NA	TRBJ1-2	TGTGCCAGTAGTATGGGACAGGGCCGAGCTAACTATGGCTACACCTTC	CASSMGQGRANYGYTF
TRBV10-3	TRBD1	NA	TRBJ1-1	TGTGCCGCATACGCGGGACAGGGGGATGAAGCTTTCTTT	CAAYAGQGDEAFF
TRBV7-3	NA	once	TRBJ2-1	TGTGCCAGCAGCCTTCAGCAGGGGTATGAGCAGTTCTTC	CASSLQQGYEQFF
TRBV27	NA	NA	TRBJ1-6	TGTGCCAGCAGTCCCCGCGGGGGGGGCTCCTATAATTCACCCCTCCACTTT	CASSPRGGGSYNSPLHF
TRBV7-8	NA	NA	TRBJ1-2	TGTGCCAGCAGCTTATCATCGAGTGTTTTCGGACAGATCTATGGCTACACCTTC	CASSLSSSVFGQIYGYTF
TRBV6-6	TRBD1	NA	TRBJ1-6	TGTGCCAGCAGTTATCGGGACAGTTATTCACCCCTCCACTTT	CASSYRDSYSPLHF
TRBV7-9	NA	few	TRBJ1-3	TGTGCCAGCAGCTCGGGACAACCTGGCTCTACTGGAAACACCATATATTTT	CASSSGQPGSTGNTIYF
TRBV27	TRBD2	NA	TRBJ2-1	TGTGCCAGCAGGCGGGGGGGTTCGGGCAATGAGCAGTTCTTC	CASRRGGSGNEQFF
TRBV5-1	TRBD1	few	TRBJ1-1	TGCGCCAGCAGCTCCGGGACAGGGGTCGGGTACACTGAAGCTTTCTTT	CASSSGTGVGYTEAFF
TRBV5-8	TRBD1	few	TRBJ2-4	TGTGCCAGCAGCTTCGAGGACAGGGGCCTTTACAAAAACATTCAGTACTTC	CASSFEDRGLYKNIQYF
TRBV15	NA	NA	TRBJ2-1	TGTGCCACCAGCAGAGACCCAGGGGTTTACAATGAGCAGTTCTTC	CATSRDPGVYNEQFF
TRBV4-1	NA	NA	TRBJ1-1	TGCGCCAGCAGCCAAGGCCGGACACTAGAAGCTTTCTTT	CASSQGRTLEAFF
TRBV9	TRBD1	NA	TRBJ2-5	TGTGCCAGCAGTACCGGGACAGAAACTTTCCAAGAGACCCAGTACTTC	CASSTGTETFQETQYF
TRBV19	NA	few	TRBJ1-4	TGTGCCAGTAGCCCGGAGTTTAATGAAAAACTGTTTTTT	CASSPEFNEKLFF
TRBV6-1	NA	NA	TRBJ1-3	TGTGCCAGCAGTGTTTTGTGGGGGGGGAGCTCTGGAAACACCATATATTTT	CASSVLWGGSSGNTIYF
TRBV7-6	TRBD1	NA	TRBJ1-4	TGTGCCAGCAGCTCCATCCGACAGGGCCGTTCACCCAGGGAAAAACTGTTTTTT	CASSSIRQGRSPREKLFF
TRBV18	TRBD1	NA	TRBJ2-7	TGTGCCAGCTCACCTCGGGACAGGGGCGGGTACGAGCAGTACTTC	CASSPRDRGGYEQYF
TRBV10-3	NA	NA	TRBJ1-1	TGTGCCATCAGTTCGGACAGATACACTGAAGCTTTCTTT	CAISSDRYTEAFF
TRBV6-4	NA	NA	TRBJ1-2	TGTGCCAGCAGTGGCGGGGGAGGCTACACCTTC	CASSGGGGYTF
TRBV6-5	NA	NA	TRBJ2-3	TGTGCCAGCAGTCACCGCCGGACACCCACAGATACGCAGTATTTT	CASSHRRTPTDTQYF
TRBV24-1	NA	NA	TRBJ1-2	TGTGCCACCAGTGACCAGGACAGTGTAGTTGGCTACACCTTC	CATSDQDSVVGYTF
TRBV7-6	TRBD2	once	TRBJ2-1	TGTGCCAGCAGCTTAGATGGTTCTAGCGGGGGGGCCATGAATGAGCAGTTCTTC	CASSLDGSSGGAMNEQFF
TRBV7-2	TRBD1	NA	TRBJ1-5	TGTGCCAGCAGCCCGGACAGGGGTATCAATCAGCCCCAGCATTTT	CASSPDRGINQPQHF
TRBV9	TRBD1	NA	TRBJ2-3	TGTGCCAGCACTGGACAGGGGAGTTCAGATACGCAGTATTTT	CASTGQGSSDTQYF
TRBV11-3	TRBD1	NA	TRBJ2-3	TGTGCCAGCAGCTCTGGACAGGGGTGGGCAGATACGCAGTATTTT	CASSSGQGWADTQYF
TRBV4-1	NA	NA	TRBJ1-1	TGCGCCAGCAGCCAAGATACGGTTTCGAGCACTGAAGCTTTCTTT	CASSQDTVSSTEAFF